What follows are 8 T cell receptor beta chains derived from one specimen sequenced in a study of shared clonotypes between healthy human individuals. Libraries were prepared by immunoSEQ multiplex PCR; TCRdb keeps only in-frame clonotypes and omits some of them. The repertoire has roughly 2,000,000 clones, approximately 94% of them found once; the top ten carry under 1.5%. The naive CD8 population came from CD45RO-negative cells selected for CCR7, without terminally differentiated effector memory CD45RA+ cells. The sequencing sample was made of naive CD8+ T cells sorted from blood. The receptors stem from a man between 18 and 35 years old in good health.

In DNA, the CDR3 is TGTGCCAGCTCTCCCGAGGGGGTAGGGGATCCATATAGCAATCAGCCCCAGCATTTT. Encoded protein: CASSPEGVGDPYSNQPQHF. The chain joins TRBV18 to TRBJ1-5, with D perhaps matching TRBD1 (6 bases). Trimming took off 6 bases at V and 0 bases at J, with 24 bases between the two ends. The CDR3 contains 19 residues. Per germline, CDR1 KGHSH and CDR2 LQKENI.

The rearrangement joins TRBV4-3 to TRBJ2-2, with D possibly being TRBD2 (6 bases). The CDR3 length is 14 residues. V was pared by 2 bases and J by 6 bases, with 10 bases between. The germline V gene encodes CDR1 LGHNA and CDR2 YSLEER. The CDR3 reads CASSQRDFAGELFF. CDR3 DNA sequence: TGCGCCAGCAGCCAAAGGGACTTCGCCGGGGAGCTGTTTTTT.

The V call is TRBV7-9, the J call TRBJ1-1; D is ambiguous. The CDR3 has 13 amino acids. Per germline, CDR1 SEHNR and CDR2 FQNEAQ (reference sequence). With 3 bases removed from V and 3 bases from J, the gap between germline ends came to 8 bases. CDR3 in amino acids: CASSLPSYTEAFF. CDR3 bases: TGTGCCAGCAGCTTGCCTTCGTACACTGAAGCTTTCTTT.

The chain uses TRBV4-3 and TRBJ2-1, with D possibly being TRBD2 (6 bases). V was cut by 1 base and J by 10 bases, with 14 bases left in between. Germline CDR1 LGHNA, CDR2 YSLEER. The CDR3 is 14 residues long. CDR3 region: CASSQGDRGLEQFF. CDR3 DNA sequence: TGCGCCAGCAGCCAAGGAGATAGGGGACTCGAGCAGTTCTTC.

The chain links TRBV6-1 to TRBJ2-5; no firm D call. V lost 8 bases to trimming and J lost 2 bases, with 15 bases between them. From germline, CDR1 is MNHNS and CDR2 SASEGT. This CDR3 has 14 residues. CDR3 sequence reads: CASVTWQAQETQYF. CDR3 nucleotides: TGTGCCAGCGTTACATGGCAGGCACAAGAGACCCAGTACTTC.

The rearrangement links TRBV30 to TRBJ2-5; maybe TRBD2 (6 bases). The germline CDR1 and CDR2 sequences are GTSNPN and SVGIG (reference sequence). Trimming stripped 2 bases from V and 4 bases from J, with 11 bases between. CDR3 length equals 13 residues. As DNA, the CDR3 is TGTGCCTGGAGTTTGGACTACAGAGAGACCCAGTACTTC. Protein product: CAWSLDYRETQYF. The full variable domain, with the rest looked up from reference TRBV30 and TRBJ2-5, is SQTIHQWPATLVQPVGSPLSLECTVEGTSNPNLYWYRQAAGRGLQLLFYSVGIGQISSEVPQNLSASRPQDRQFILSSKKLLLSDSGFYLCAWSLDYRETQYFGPGTRLLVL.

The V and J genes are TRBV27 and TRBJ2-3, with TRBD2 as a possible D gene (5 bases). The germline CDR1 and CDR2 sequences are MNHEY and SMNVEV (reference sequence). The CDR3 length is 14 residues. Trimming shortened V by 7 bases and J by 0 bases, and 11 bases separated the two germline ends. The CDR3 here is CASTYTGSTDTQYF. In DNA, the CDR3 is TGTGCCAGCACCTATACGGGGAGCACAGATACGCAGTATTTT.

The CDR3 nucleotides are TGTGCCAGCAGTTTCCAGGTGGGCAGGGCGGAGATGAACACTGAAGCTTTCTTT. Its translation is CASSFQVGRAEMNTEAFF. The chain employs TRBV27 and TRBJ1-1, with D possibly being TRBD1 (5 bases). Germline V CDR1 and CDR2: MNHEY, SMNVEV (reference sequence). The CDR3 has 18 residues. The ends were cut back, 3 bases at V and 0 bases at J, with 20 bases in the middle.